This T cell receptor beta chain is from a study of T-cell reconstitution after alpha-beta-depleted transplantation in children. The TCRbeta library was prepared with unique molecular identifiers. TCRdb re-called the PCR reads through MiXCR, storing one row per CDR3 protein. Of fewer than 3,500 distinct CDR3 sequences detected, roughly 22% appear once; the ten largest clones hold around a quarter. The J segment lost 4 bases and the V segment lost 5 bases, leaving 9 bases of the junction unmatched. There are 16 residues in the CDR3. Germline loops: CDR1 MNHEY, CDR2 SMNVEV (reference sequence). The V gene is TRBV27, the J gene TRBJ2-3, with TRBD2 identical over 10 bases. The TCR was taken from a male patient between 2 and 15 years old who had a stem cell transplant for acute lymphoblastic leukemia, so the T cells may come from the graft donor. Sequences were derived from PBMCs, mostly from graft donor cells, sampled 60 days after TCRalphabeta/CD19-depleted stem cell transplant. CDR3 in DNA: TGTGCCAGCAGTCAAACGCTAGCGGGGGCCTCAGATACGCAGTATTTT. It codes for CASSQTLAGASDTQYF.